The T cell receptor (beta chain) under discussion was sequenced for a study of T cell responses to AZD1222 COVID-19 vaccine. Remarks on this clone: As yet, its antigen is unknown.

The study's findings and limits: Only after the peak T cell response were repertoires sampled. The study found Spike-specific TCR breadth and depth rose after two AZD1222 doses.

The germline CDR1 and CDR2 sequences are DFQATT and SNEGSKA (reference sequence). The CDR3 sequence is 14 residues long. V lost 6 bases, J lost 4 bases, and 11 bases stayed unmatched. Sequenced by immunoSEQ multiplex PCR; TCRdb stores in-frame clones only, minus some. The data show 150,000 to 200,000 clones, 80% to 90% seen once. The sequence derives from an adult in good health. The input for sequencing was peripheral blood, taken on day 0 of AZD1222 vaccination. The V gene is TRBV20-1, the J gene TRBJ1-2; 7 positions match TRBD1. The CDR3 DNA sequence: TGCAGTGCCAGTCGTACAGGGGATATCTATGGCTACACCTTC. Amino acid sequence: CSASRTGDIYGYTF.